This TCR beta chain is from a study of blood T cell repertoires in COVID-19. In the study overall: The United States, Italy and Spain were the sources of the acute and convalescent COVID-19 samples. Sample material is recorded as cDNA or gDNA derived from T cells, B-cell-depleted T cells, or PBMCs.

The CDR3 is 16 residues long. Trimming cost V 4 bases and J 9 bases; bases outside gene matches: 15. Looked up from germline, CDR1 is LNHDA and CDR2 is SQIVND (reference sequence). As processed by the authors: Amplified reference gene primers provided the basis for estimating nucleated cell counts. TCRdb keeps only in-frame clones here, not all; method: immunoSEQ multiplex PCR. That table furnishes V, J and clone size, whereas the DNA furnished D and trimming. Seen here are approximately 290,000 clones, roughly nine tenths observed once, and the top ten hold roughly 2.1%. This receptor was taken from a man younger than 35 with active or convalescent COVID-19. Sequencing was done on a sample of peripheral blood. The chain uses TRBV19 and TRBJ2-1; 7 positions match TRBD1. Here the CDR3 reads CASSTLAWDSATEQFF. The CDR3 region has the DNA TGTGCCAGTAGTACCCTGGCCTGGGACAGCGCGACTGAGCAGTTCTTC. Filled out from reference TRBV19 and TRBJ2-1, the complete variable domain reads DGGITQSPKYLFRKEGQNVTLSCEQNLNHDAMYWYRQDPGQGLRLIYYSQIVNDFQKGDIAEGYSVSREKKESFPLTVTSAQKNPTAFYLCASSTLAWDSATEQFFGPGTRLTVL.